This TCR beta chain was observed in a study of CD8+ T cells in alopecia areata. The study's findings and limits: Numerous clones, expanded in lesions, remained in scalp and blood during tofacitinib.

Treatment meaning: oral pan-JAK inhibitor, 5-10 mg twice daily. The CDR3 covers 13 residues. With 7 bases removed from V and 6 bases from J, the gap between germline ends came to 10 bases. The V gene's germline CDR1 is ENHRY and CDR2 SYGVKD. Extraction of RNA preceded its reverse transcription into cDNA, which served as the sequencing template. The data were produced by immunoSEQ multiplex PCR, yet TCRdb's version contains in-frame clones alone and is incomplete. The table records roughly 190,000 clones, roughly three fifths of them present only once. Notes on this clone: The antigen is not known.

Here the sequenced sample was CD4+ T cells sorted from blood, taken around week 49, from a patient treated with tofacitinib. The receptor was isolated from a human donor with alopecia areata. The V call is TRBV10-3, the J call TRBJ1-6; D is perhaps TRBD1 (5 bases). DNA for the CDR3: TGTGCCATCAATCAGGGTTTTAATTCACCCCTCCACTTT. Amino acids: CAINQGFNSPLHF.